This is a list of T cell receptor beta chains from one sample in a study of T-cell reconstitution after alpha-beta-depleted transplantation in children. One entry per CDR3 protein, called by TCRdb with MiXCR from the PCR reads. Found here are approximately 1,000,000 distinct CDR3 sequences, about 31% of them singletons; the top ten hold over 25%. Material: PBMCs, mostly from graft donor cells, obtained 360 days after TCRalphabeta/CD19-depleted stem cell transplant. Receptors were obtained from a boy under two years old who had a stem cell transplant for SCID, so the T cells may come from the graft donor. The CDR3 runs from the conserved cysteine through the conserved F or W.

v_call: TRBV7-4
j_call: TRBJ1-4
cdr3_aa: CASSLDYRAAEKLFF

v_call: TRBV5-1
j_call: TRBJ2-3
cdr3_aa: CASSPLQQGAGTDTQYF

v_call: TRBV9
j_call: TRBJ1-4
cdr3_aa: CASSVTGGREKLFF

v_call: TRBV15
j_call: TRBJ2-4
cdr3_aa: CATSRDSPTGQYF

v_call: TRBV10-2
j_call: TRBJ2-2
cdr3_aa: CASSESVRWGRGTGELFF

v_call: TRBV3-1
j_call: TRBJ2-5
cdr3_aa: CASSQTGGGAIGF

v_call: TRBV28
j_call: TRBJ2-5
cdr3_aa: CASTDVQGAKETQYF

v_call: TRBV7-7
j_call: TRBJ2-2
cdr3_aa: CASSPGDRGTGELFF

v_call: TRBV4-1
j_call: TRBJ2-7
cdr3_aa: CASSQAQGDYEQYF

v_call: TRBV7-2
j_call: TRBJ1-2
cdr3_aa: CASSLDGSFYGYTF

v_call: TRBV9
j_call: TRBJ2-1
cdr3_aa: CASSGPGGRDSYNEQFF

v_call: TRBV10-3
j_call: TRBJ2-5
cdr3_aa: CAISERGVGQETQYF

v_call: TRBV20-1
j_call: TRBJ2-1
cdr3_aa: CSAAAWASYNEQFF

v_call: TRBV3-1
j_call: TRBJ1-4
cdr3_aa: CASSHRGGAGEKLFF

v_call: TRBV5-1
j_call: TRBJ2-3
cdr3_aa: CASSLGLGFTDTQYF

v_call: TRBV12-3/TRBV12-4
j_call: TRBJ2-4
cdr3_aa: CASSFLPGGNIQYF

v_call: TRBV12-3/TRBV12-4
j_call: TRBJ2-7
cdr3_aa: CASRSWGSGQYSYEQYF

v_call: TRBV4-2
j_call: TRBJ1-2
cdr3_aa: CASSQEGGDGYTF

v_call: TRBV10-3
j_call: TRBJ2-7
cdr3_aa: CAISDNGDYEQYF

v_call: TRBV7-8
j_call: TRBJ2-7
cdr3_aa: CASSLAALAYSYEQYF

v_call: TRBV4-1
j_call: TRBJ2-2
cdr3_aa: CASSPGGGTGELFF

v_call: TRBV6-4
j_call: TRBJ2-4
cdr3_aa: CATSRRTGIQYF

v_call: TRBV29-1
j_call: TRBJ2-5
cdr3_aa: CSVADRPQETQYF

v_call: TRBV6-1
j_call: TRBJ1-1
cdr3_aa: CASTPTGDMNTEAFF

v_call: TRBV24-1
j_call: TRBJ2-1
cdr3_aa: CATMGTSNNEQFF

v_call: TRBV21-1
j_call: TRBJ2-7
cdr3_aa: CASSVGGRNTYEQYF

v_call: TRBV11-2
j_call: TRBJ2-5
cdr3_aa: CASSYQGAVYQETQYF

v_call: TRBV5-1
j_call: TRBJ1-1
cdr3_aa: CASSLAPAADKAFF

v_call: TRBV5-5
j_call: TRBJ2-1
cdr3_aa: CASSLVRGGRNEQFF

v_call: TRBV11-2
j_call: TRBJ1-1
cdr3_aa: CASSGVFREAFF

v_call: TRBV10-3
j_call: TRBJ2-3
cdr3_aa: CAIGSGGDTQYF

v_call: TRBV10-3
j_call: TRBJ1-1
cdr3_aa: CAISVVTGGTEAFF

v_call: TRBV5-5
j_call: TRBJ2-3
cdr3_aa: CASRQVRSSTDTQYF

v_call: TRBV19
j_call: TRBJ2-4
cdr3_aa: CASSLLPGTENIQYF

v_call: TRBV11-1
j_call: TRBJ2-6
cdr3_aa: CASSPHPGTGVTSGANVLTF

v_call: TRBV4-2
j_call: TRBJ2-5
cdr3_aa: CASSPRTSGIQETQYF

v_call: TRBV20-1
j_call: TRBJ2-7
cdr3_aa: CSASSIESEQYF

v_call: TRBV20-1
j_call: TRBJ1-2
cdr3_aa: CSARGQGAVHGYTF